The 13 T cell receptor beta chains presented below share a single source sample, sequenced in a study of T cells in Graves' hyperthyroidism and ophthalmopathy. The CDR3 regions of TCR beta were amplified from RNA transcripts. HTBI primers were used for first-round RT-PCR of the TCR CDR3. TCRdb reprocessed the multiplex PCR reads with MiXCR, giving one entry per CDR3 protein. The data contain fewer than 750,000 distinct CDR3 sequences, approximately 14% of them singletons. The source material was blood. The receptors derive from a woman aged 50 to 60 with Graves' ophthalmopathy.

The rearrangement uses TRBV10-3 and TRBJ2-3; no reliable D call. The CDR3 is 14 residues long. The V end was cut by 3 bases, the J end by 2 bases, with 9 bases between. Germline loops: CDR1 ENHRY, CDR2 SYGVKD. The CDR3 nucleotides are TGTGCCATCAGTGACAGCCCCCTCACAGATACGCAGTATTTT. Translated, it gives CAISDSPLTDTQYF.

This clonotype was observed at least ten times. V is TRBV11-2 and J is TRBJ1-2; D not certain. This CDR3 contains 12 residues. V lost 5 bases to trimming and J lost 4 bases, with 8 bases between them. CDR1 SGHAT and CDR2 FQNNGV come from the germline V gene. CDR3 residues: CASSNLGYGYTF. For the CDR3, the DNA is TGTGCCAGCAGCAACCTGGGCTATGGCTACACCTTC.

This clonotype was counted ten times or more. The chain has TRBV20-1 and TRBJ1-6, with a possible D match to TRBD1 (5 bases). Trimming took 3 bases from V and 9 from J, leaving 12 bases between them. The germline CDR1 and CDR2 sequences are DFQATT and SNEGSKA (reference sequence). CDR3 length: 13 amino acids. This CDR3 reads CSASRTGGSPLHF. The DNA for the CDR3 is TGCAGTGCTAGCCGAACTGGGGGTTCACCCCTCCACTTT.

This clonotype has at least ten counts. The chain combines TRBV5-1 with TRBJ2-7; 8 nucleotides line up with TRBD2. The CDR3 is 16 residues long. The ends lost 1 base at V and 3 bases at J; junction bases unmatched: 9. Germline assignment: CDR1 SGHRS and CDR2 YFSETQ. CDR3 bases: TGCGCCAGCAGCTTGCGGGGGGGACGAGACTTCTACGAGCAGTACTTC. Translation: CASSLRGGRDFYEQYF.

This clonotype showed up many times. The chain couples TRBV20-1 to TRBJ1-2, with TRBD1 as a possible D gene (6 bases). In germline, CDR1 is DFQATT, CDR2 SNEGSKA (reference sequence). V was trimmed by 3 bases and J by 7 bases, leaving 18 bases between them. The CDR3 runs 14 residues. CDR3 bases: TGCAGTGCTAGGGGAGGGGGAGACCTTGCTGGCTACACCTTC. Translating gives CSARGGGDLAGYTF.

This clonotype appeared many times. This chain uses TRBV3-1 with TRBJ2-1, with D perhaps matching TRBD2 (6 bases). CDR3 length equals 16 residues. In germline, CDR1 is LGHDT, CDR2 YNNKEL (reference sequence). Trimming took 3 bases from V and 4 from J, leaving 16 bases between them. CDR3 DNA: TGTGCCAGCAGCCATGGGAGGACTACCCGGTACAATGAGCAGTTCTTC. It translates to CASSHGRTTRYNEQFF.

With regard to this clonotype: Because the CDR3's place on the DNA is in doubt, the DNA is left out and the CDR3 is given as listed by TCRdb. The J gene is TRBJ2-1, the V gene TRBV5-6; the table's D call, TRBD1, was not checked against the DNA. Germline values: CDR1 SGHDT, CDR2 YYEEEE. The CDR3 spans 20 residues, counting both ends. The CDR3 sequence: CASSIYLCSESPGTSNEQFF.

V usage is TRBV6-2 or TRBV6-3 and J usage is TRBJ1-5, with D possibly TRBD1 on 5 matching bases. The CDR3 sequence is 15 residues long. Trimming stripped 2 bases from V and 2 bases from J, with 10 bases between. Germline assignment: CDR1 MNHEY and CDR2 SVGEGT. DNA of the CDR3: TGTGCCAGCAGTTACCTTGGGGGGGGCAATCAGCCCCAGCATTTT. It codes for CASSYLGGGNQPQHF.

This clonotype occurred many times. The V and J genes are TRBV28 and TRBJ2-7, with TRBD1 matching 9 bases. The V segment lost 5 bases and the J segment 1 base; nucleotides outside the gene matches: 6. The CDR3 covers 15 residues. Germline V CDR1 and CDR2: MDHEN, SYDVKM. The CDR3 region has the DNA TGTGCCAGCAGTCGCCCCGGGACAGGGTCCTACGAGCAGTACTTC. This codes for CASSRPGTGSYEQYF.

This clonotype was recorded many times. The chain is built from TRBV5-4 and TRBJ1-1, with TRBD1 matching 9 bases. This CDR3 is built from 15 residues. V lost 4 bases to trimming and J lost 5 bases; unmatched junction nucleotides: 9. Per the germline V gene, CDR1 is SGHNT and CDR2 is YYREEE (reference sequence). Here the CDR3 DNA reads TGTGCCAGCAGCGCCAAGGACAGGGGAGAAACTGAAGCTTTCTTT. Translating it yields CASSAKDRGETEAFF.

Ten or more counts support this clonotype. Here the CDR3 reads CASSLAGYTQYF. CDR3 nucleotide sequence: TGTGCCAGCAGCTTAGCGGGATACACCCAGTACTTC. The chain links TRBV7-2 to TRBJ2-5; D call uncertain. This CDR3 spans 12 amino acids. CDR1 is SGHTA and CDR2 is FQGNSA in the germline V gene. Trimming left V 0 bases short and J 8 bases short, with 7 bases between. The full variable domain, completed using reference TRBV7-2 and TRBJ2-5, is GAGVSQSPSNKVTEKGKDVELRCDPISGHTALYWYRQSLGQGLEFLIYFQGNSAPDKSGLPSDRFSAERTGGSVSTLTIQRTQQEDSAVYLCASSLAGYTQYFGPGTRLLVL.

This clonotype was recorded at least ten times. This rearrangement joins TRBV6-1 to TRBJ2-1; 7 bases match TRBD2. The CDR3 loop spans 16 amino acids. CDR1 MNHNS and CDR2 SASEGT come from the germline V gene. V lost 6 bases and J lost 0; bases outside the gene matches: 8. CDR3 amino acids: CASSQTSVSSYNEQFF. The CDR3 DNA reads as TGTGCCAGCAGCCAAACTAGCGTGAGCTCCTACAATGAGCAGTTCTTC.

The sample holds many counts of this clonotype. V is TRBV2 and J is TRBJ1-1; tentative D call: TRBD1 (5 bases). Trimming took 6 bases from V and 0 from J, leaving 11 bases between them. Germline values: CDR1 SNHLY, CDR2 FYNNEI. This CDR3 is built from 14 residues. The CDR3 coding sequence is TGTGCCAGCAGGGGGGGGTTCATGAACACTGAAGCTTTCTTT. Translation: CASRGGFMNTEAFF. Full variable domain (missing parts from reference TRBV2 and TRBJ1-1): EPEVTQTPSHQVTQMGQEVILRCVPISNHLYFYWYRQILGQKVEFLVSFYNNEISEKSEIFDDQFSVERPDGSNFTLKIRSTKLEDSAMYFCASRGGFMNTEAFFGQGTRLTVV.